This is a list of T cell receptor beta chains from one sample in a study of T cell responses to AZD1222 COVID-19 vaccine. Method: immunoSEQ multiplex PCR; TCRdb's copy keeps in-frame clones and lacks some. The table lists about 160,000 clones, about nine tenths of them singletons. The input for sequencing was peripheral blood, taken on day 0 of AZD1222 vaccination. Source of these receptors: an adult in good health. CDR3s include the opening cysteine and the closing phenylalanine or tryptophan. A D gene is named only where the DNA matches it firmly. The size entry is marked missing in some rows and otherwise reads once, few, many or a size class.

TRBJ2-6 . TRBV2 . CASTGHPSGANVLTF TGTGCCAGCACGGGACACCCCTCTGGGGCCAACGTCCTGACTTTC
TRBJ2-5 . TRBV7-9 . CASSPDIVGLQETQYF TGTGCCAGCAGCCCCGACATAGTTGGACTTCAGGAGACCCAGTACTTC
TRBJ2-3 TRBD2 TRBV24-1 . CATSDRTSGGISDTQYF TGTGCCACCAGTGACAGGACTAGCGGGGGAATTTCGGATACGCAGTATTTT
TRBJ1-1 . TRBV7-2 once CASSLIGRGMAEAFF TGTGCCAGCAGCCTCATAGGAAGGGGAATGGCTGAAGCTTTCTTT
TRBJ2-7 . TRBV11-2 . CASSLGAYEQYF TGTGCCAGCAGCTTGGGAGCCTACGAGCAGTACTTC
TRBJ1-6 . TRBV7-2 . CASSLGSDRRPLHF TGTGCCAGCAGCTTAGGGAGTGACAGGAGACCCCTCCACTTT
TRBJ1-5 . TRBV2 . CASSEGGNQPQHF TGTGCCAGCAGTGAGGGAGGCAATCAGCCCCAGCATTTT
TRBJ1-2 . TRBV6-4 few CASSDFDSWMYGYTF TGTGCCAGCAGTGATTTCGACAGCTGGATGTATGGCTACACCTTC
TRBJ2-5 . TRBV27 . CASSFRSTQETQYF TGTGCCAGCAGTTTCAGGTCGACTCAAGAGACCCAGTACTTC
TRBJ2-6 . TRBV4-3 . CASSQGESGANVLTF TGCGCCAGCAGCCAAGGGGAATCGGGGGCCAACGTCCTGACTTTC
TRBJ1-3 TRBD1 TRBV7-9 . CASSPGGQYIRNTIYF TGTGCCAGCAGCCCCGGGGGACAGTATATTCGAAACACCATATATTTT
TRBJ1-4 . TRBV18 . CASSRTSSNEKLFF TGTGCCAGCTCACGTACAAGTAGTAATGAAAAACTGTTTTTT
TRBJ1-4 . TRBV3-1/TRBV3-2 . CASSSKRGTSNEKLFF TGTGCCAGCAGCAGTAAACGTGGCACTTCTAATGAAAAACTGTTTTTT
TRBJ2-7 TRBD1 TRBV24-1 . CAPNRHRGPCEQYF TGTGCCCCAAACAGGCACAGGGGGCCTTGTGAGCAGTACTTC
TRBJ2-1 TRBD1 TRBV28 . CASSARTGGFYNEQFF TGTGCCAGCAGTGCCCGGACAGGGGGCTTCTACAATGAGCAGTTCTTC
TRBJ2-7 . TRBV11-3 . CASSPGRGYEQYF TGTGCCAGCAGCCCCGGTAGGGGCTACGAGCAGTACTTC
TRBJ2-1 . TRBV11-2 . CASSYTRSSYNEQFF TGTGCCAGCAGCTATACACGTAGCTCCTACAATGAGCAGTTCTTC
TRBJ2-7 TRBD2 TRBV19 . CASSIGLDYEQYF TGTGCCAGTAGTATCGGACTAGACTACGAGCAGTACTTC
TRBJ1-1 TRBD1 TRBV28 . CASRNRGLQAFF TGTGCCAGCAGGAACAGGGGGCTTCAAGCTTTCTTT
TRBJ2-7 TRBD2 TRBV4-3 . CASSQDLASGGRLSSYEQYF TGCGCCAGCAGCCAAGATTTAGCTAGCGGGGGGCGATTGAGCTCCTACGAGCAGTACTTC
TRBJ2-3 . TRBV6-5 . CASSAGRSTDTQYF TGTGCCAGCAGCGCGGGACGGAGCACAGATACGCAGTATTTT
TRBJ2-7 . TRBV19 . CASSIEHLTYEQYF TGTGCCAGTAGTATAGAACACCTAACCTACGAGCAGTACTTC
TRBJ2-7 TRBD1 TRBV7-9 . CASSHRDRADEQYF TGTGCCAGCAGTCACCGGGACAGGGCTGACGAGCAGTACTTC
TRBJ1-6 . TRBV5-6 . CASSLVDRDNSPLHF TGTGCCAGCAGCTTGGTGGACAGAGATAATTCACCCCTCCACTTT
TRBJ2-7 . TRBV4-3 . CASSPELVGYSYEQYF TGCGCCAGCAGCCCTGAGCTGGTGGGATATTCCTACGAGCAGTACTTC
TRBJ2-7 . TRBV29-1 once CSVLGGRFYEQYF TGCAGCGTCCTGGGGGGAAGATTCTACGAGCAGTACTTC
TRBJ2-7 TRBD2 TRBV7-2 . CASSQGTSGGGPYEQYF TGTGCCAGCAGCCAAGGGACTAGCGGGGGCGGGCCCTACGAGCAGTACTTC
TRBJ1-1 . TRBV27 . CASSTTGTEAFF TGTGCCAGCTCCACCACGGGGACTGAAGCTTTCTTT
TRBJ1-5 . TRBV30 . CAWNEGNQPQHF TGTGCCTGGAACGAGGGCAATCAGCCCCAGCATTTT
TRBJ2-5 . TRBV24-1 . CATSDLRGAPQETQYF TGTGCCACCAGTGATTTGAGGGGAGCCCCTCAAGAGACCCAGTACTTC
TRBJ1-6 TRBD1 TRBV10-2 . CASSESRGGARALHF TGCGCCAGCAGTGAGTCGAGAGGGGGCGCGAGGGCCCTCCACTTT
TRBJ1-1 . TRBV19 . CASIRDSEAFF TGTGCCAGTATAAGAGACAGTGAAGCTTTCTTT
TRBJ2-3 TRBD2 TRBV6-2/TRBV6-3 . CASSHSGFRGGAGDTQYF TGTGCCAGCAGTCACTCGGGGTTCCGCGGGGGTGCAGGAGATACGCAGTATTTT